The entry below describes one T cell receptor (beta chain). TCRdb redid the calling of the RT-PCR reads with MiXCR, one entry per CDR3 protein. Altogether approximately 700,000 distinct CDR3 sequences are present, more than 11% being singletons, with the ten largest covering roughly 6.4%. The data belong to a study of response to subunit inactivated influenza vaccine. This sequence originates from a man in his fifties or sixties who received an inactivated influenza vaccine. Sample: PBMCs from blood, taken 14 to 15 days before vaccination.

The CDR3 here is CASSTPGQGIGEQYF. CDR3 bases: TGTGCCAGCAGTACTCCGGGACAGGGGATCGGGGAGCAGTACTTC. The chain carries TRBV28 and TRBJ2-7; 10 bases match TRBD1. This CDR3 spans 15 amino acids. Germline CDR1 reads MDHEN; CDR2 reads SYDVKM. V was clipped by 5 bases and J by 7 bases; unmatched bases: 11.